Listed below are T cell receptor beta chains from one sample, sequenced in a study of T cells in pancreatic ductal adenocarcinoma. TCRdb's copy holds only in-frame clones and misses some; the assay was immunoSEQ multiplex PCR. This repertoire shows roughly 5,000 clones, approximately 65% found once; its top ten account for approximately 8.2%. Sequencing was carried out using pancreatic tumor tissue. All receptors derive from a human donor with pancreatic ductal adenocarcinoma. The CDR3 runs from the conserved cysteine through the conserved F or W. Each record gives: D gene, clone size, CDR3 length, J gene, V gene, CDR3 protein, CDR3 DNA. The D gene is left open where the match is weak. Not every row has a clone size; where given, it reads once, few, many or a size class.

NA	NA	14	TRBJ1-3	TRBV5-1	CASSPGGSGNTIYF	TGCGCCAGCAGTCCCGGGGGCTCTGGAAACACCATATATTTT
NA	NA	14	TRBJ2-7	TRBV18	CASSPLRGPYEQYF	TGTGCCAGCTCACCACTCAGGGGCCCCTACGAGCAGTACTTC
TRBD1	NA	17	TRBJ2-5	TRBV11-3	CASSSARGQGVQETQYF	TGTGCCAGCAGCTCCGCCCGCGGACAGGGAGTCCAAGAGACCCAGTACTTC
NA	NA	13	TRBJ2-7	TRBV11-2	CASSSDRSYEQYF	TGTGCCAGCAGCAGTGACAGGTCCTACGAGCAGTACTTC
NA	NA	14	TRBJ2-7	TRBV7-8	CASSLRAGPYEQYF	TGTGCCAGCAGCTTACGGGCGGGGCCTTACGAGCAGTACTTC
NA	NA	15	TRBJ2-2	TRBV4-1	CASSQVSSLTGELFF	TGCGCCAGCAGCCAAGTTTCTAGCCTCACCGGGGAGCTGTTTTTT
NA	NA	16	TRBJ2-2	TRBV21-1	CASSSDRVGSTGELFF	TGTGCCAGCAGCTCGGACAGGGTGGGAAGCACCGGGGAGCTGTTTTTT
NA	NA	15	TRBJ1-2	TRBV7-2	CASSLALGRNYGYTF	TGTGCCAGCAGCTTAGCGCTGGGCAGAAACTATGGCTACACCTTC
TRBD1	NA	15	TRBJ1-3	TRBV6-6	CASSSMGQGGNTIYF	TGTGCCAGCAGTTCAATGGGACAGGGAGGAAACACCATATATTTT
TRBD1	NA	15	TRBJ1-6	TRBV27	CASSIGTGVNSPLHF	TGTGCCAGCAGCATCGGGACAGGGGTTAATTCACCCCTCCACTTT
TRBD2	NA	16	TRBJ2-3	TRBV11-2	CASSLGLAAQADTQYF	TGTGCCAGCAGCTTAGGCCTAGCGGCTCAGGCAGATACGCAGTATTTT
NA	NA	19	TRBJ2-1	TRBV10-3	CAIEGSGVESPGGYNEQFF	TGTGCCATCGAGGGTAGCGGGGTGGAATCACCAGGGGGCTACAATGAGCAGTTCTTC
NA	NA	13	TRBJ1-1	TRBV6-1	CASSEWGHRGAFF	TGTGCCAGCAGTGAGTGGGGACACCGCGGAGCTTTCTTT
NA	few	12	TRBJ1-1	TRBV28	CASSRTATEAFF	TGTGCCAGCAGTCGGACAGCCACTGAAGCTTTCTTT
NA	NA	13	TRBJ2-3	TRBV18	CASSPTGTDTQYF	TGTGCCAGCTCACCTACTGGCACAGATACGCAGTATTTT
NA	NA	16	TRBJ2-7	TRBV6-5	CASSYSTAGNAYEQYF	TGTGCCAGCAGTTACTCGACGGCGGGGAACGCCTACGAGCAGTACTTC
NA	NA	14	TRBJ1-5	TRBV5-6	CASSLVGSNQPQHF	TGTGCCAGCAGCTTGGTCGGGAGTAATCAGCCCCAGCATTTT
NA	once	13	TRBJ1-1	TRBV6-6	CASRQGLNTEAFF	TGTGCCAGCCGTCAGGGTTTGAACACTGAAGCTTTCTTT
TRBD1	NA	13	TRBJ1-1	TRBV18	CASSEVRGVEAFF	TGTGCCAGCTCAGAAGTCAGGGGGGTAGAAGCTTTCTTT
NA	NA	13	TRBJ1-1	TRBV5-1	CASSLVASPEAFF	TGCGCCAGCAGCTTGGTCGCGAGTCCTGAAGCTTTCTTT
TRBD1	few	16	TRBJ1-6	TRBV7-2	CASSPPGQGGSSPLHF	TGTGCCAGCAGCCCCCCGGGACAGGGAGGTAGTTCACCCCTCCACTTT
NA	NA	13	TRBJ1-3	TRBV7-9	CASRLATGNTIYF	TGTGCCAGCAGACTTGCGACTGGAAACACCATATATTTT
TRBD2	NA	15	TRBJ2-7	TRBV7-9	CASSFGTSGAYEQYF	TGTGCCAGCAGCTTTGGGACTAGCGGGGCCTACGAGCAGTACTTC
NA	NA	16	TRBJ2-2	TRBV5-1	CASSFSAVANTGELFF	TGCGCCAGCAGCTTCTCGGCGGTCGCGAACACCGGGGAGCTGTTTTTT
TRBD1	NA	13	TRBJ2-7	TRBV6-1	CASSHGQGYEQYF	TGTGCCAGCAGTCACGGACAGGGCTACGAGCAGTACTTC
NA	NA	15	TRBJ1-4	TRBV6-6	CASSLLGLTNEKLFF	TGTGCCAGCAGTTTACTAGGGTTAACTAATGAAAAACTGTTTTTT
TRBD1	NA	18	TRBJ1-5	TRBV7-9	CASSLDRVGPLGNQPQHF	TGTGCCAGCAGCTTGGACAGGGTGGGCCCGCTAGGGAATCAGCCCCAGCATTTT
NA	NA	13	TRBJ2-1	TRBV7-2	CASKPPGDNEQFF	TGTGCCAGCAAACCGCCGGGGGACAATGAGCAGTTCTTC
TRBD2	NA	15	TRBJ2-1	TRBV7-3	CASSLSRAGYSEQFF	TGTGCCAGCAGCTTATCCAGAGCGGGGTACTCTGAGCAGTTCTTC
NA	NA	14	TRBJ1-6	TRBV6-5	CASSYRQGNSPLHF	TGTGCCAGCAGTTACCGGCAGGGGAATTCACCCCTCCACTTT
TRBD2	NA	16	TRBJ2-5	TRBV5-4	CASNLASGGGQETQYF	TGTGCCAGCAACCTGGCTAGCGGGGGGGGCCAAGAGACCCAGTACTTC
TRBD1	NA	16	TRBJ1-2	TRBV5-5	CASSFQMDRTLAGYTF	TGTGCCAGCAGCTTTCAAATGGACAGGACTCTAGCTGGCTACACCTTC
NA	NA	13	TRBJ1-2	TRBV6-6	CASTPDRLYGYTF	TGTGCCAGCACCCCAGACAGGCTCTATGGCTACACCTTC
TRBD1	NA	13	TRBJ2-7	TRBV16	CASSRDRASEQYF	TGTGCCAGCAGCCGAGACAGGGCCTCCGAGCAGTACTTC
NA	NA	14	TRBJ1-1	TRBV30	CAGFPGQGGTEAFF	TGTGCCGGGTTCCCCGGCCAGGGAGGTACTGAAGCTTTCTTT
TRBD1	NA	13	TRBJ2-7	TRBV9	CASSVFGQGEQYF	TGTGCCAGCAGCGTATTCGGACAGGGCGAGCAGTACTTC
TRBD2	NA	13	TRBJ2-3	TRBV7-2	CASGAGVKDTQYF	TGTGCCAGCGGGGCGGGGGTGAAAGATACGCAGTATTTT
TRBD2	NA	16	TRBJ2-3	TRBV2	CASSSPSGPPLDTQYF	TGTGCCAGCAGTTCTCCTAGCGGGCCCCCTTTAGATACGCAGTATTTT
TRBD1	NA	15	TRBJ1-1	TRBV4-1	CASSQDQGAVAEAFF	TGCGCCAGCAGCCAAGATCAGGGGGCGGTGGCTGAAGCTTTCTTT
TRBD2	NA	15	TRBJ2-1	TRBV7-3	CASSQRLAGDNEQFF	TGTGCCAGCAGTCAGAGACTAGCGGGGGACAATGAGCAGTTCTTC
NA	NA	13	TRBJ2-1	TRBV7-6	CASSLTGDNEQFF	TGTGCCAGCAGCTTAACCGGGGACAATGAGCAGTTCTTC
NA	NA	15	TRBJ1-1	TRBV7-6	CASSRGGAKETEAFF	TGTGCCAGCAGCCGAGGGGGGGCCAAGGAGACTGAAGCTTTCTTT
NA	NA	15	TRBJ1-1	TRBV11-3	CASSAGGWQNTEAFF	TGTGCCAGCAGCGCAGGCGGGTGGCAGAACACTGAAGCTTTCTTT
TRBD2	NA	16	TRBJ2-1	TRBV6-4	CASSPIAGGGRNEQFF	TGTGCCAGCAGCCCAATAGCGGGGGGGGGCAGGAATGAGCAGTTCTTC
NA	NA	14	TRBJ1-1	TRBV6-5	CASSTGGGRPEAFF	TGTGCCAGCAGTACCGGGGGGGGGCGACCTGAAGCTTTCTTT
NA	NA	12	TRBJ1-1	TRBV11-2	CASSLGTVEAFF	TGTGCCAGCAGCTTAGGGACAGTTGAAGCTTTCTTT